The clone carrying this T cell receptor beta chain was found a few times. Antigen: not known. This entry comes from a study of OX40 agonist ivuxolimab in advanced cancers. Study findings and constraints: Antigen specificity was not determined for the expanded peripheral T cells. More expanded clones were seen, on average, in CD8+ T cells than in CD4+. By week 6 at 0.1 to 3.0 mg/kg, blood CD4+ and CD8+ T cells had expanded clonally.

Repertoires were generated with immunoSEQ multiplex PCR, while TCRdb's copy carries only in-frame clones and drops some. The sample contains tens of thousands of clones, 86% of which appear only once. Material: CD4+ or CD8+ T cells sorted from blood, obtained in a trial of the OX40 agonist ivuxolimab. The receptor was derived from an adult with an advanced solid tumor such as melanoma, head and neck, liver or kidney cancer.

In DNA, the CDR3 is TGTGCCAGCGTGGGGGTCCAATGGGGGGAGCTGTTTTTT. It translates to CASVGVQWGELFF. The V gene is TRBV6-1, the J gene TRBJ2-2; perhaps D is TRBD1 or TRBD2 (5 bases each). The CDR3 has 13 residues. Germline CDR1 is MNHNS and CDR2 is SASEGT. Deletions cut 8 bases from V and 8 bases from J, with 15 bases between.